This entry lists 30 T cell receptor beta chains sequenced from one sample in a study of shared clonotypes between healthy human individuals (dated by TCRdb to 2020 to 2022). CD8 naive samples consisted of CD45RO-negative cells that were positively selected for CCR7, yielding a CD45RA+CCR7+ population without TemRA cells. Library preparation used the immunoSEQ multiplex PCR assay. In TCRdb, the immuneACCESS table is reduced to in-frame sequences with V and J assigned. These tables do not hold every clone; where another copy was compared, an unresolved V gene accounts for under half, and the others remain unexplained. The sample contains about 2 million clones, about 95% of them found a single time. The ten largest clones take up 1.1% of the sample. What was sequenced was naive CD8+ T cells sorted from blood. The cell subset or site label corresponds to: CD45RA+CCR7+. Every receptor here comes from a man between 18 and 29 years old in good health.

The rearrangement uses TRBV6-5 and TRBJ2-5; perhaps D is TRBD1 or TRBD2 (6 bases each). Trimming removed 7 bases from V and 5 bases from J, with 20 bases in between. Germline assignment: CDR1 MNHEY and CDR2 SVGAGI. The CDR3 extends over 15 amino acids. DNA of the CDR3: TGTGCCAGCACATCCCGGAACCTGGGGGGCGAGACCCAGTACTTC. It codes for CASTSRNLGGETQYF.

The genes are TRBV5-4 and TRBJ2-3; no firm D call. V was trimmed by 4 bases and J by 0 bases, leaving 9 bases between them. The germline gives CDR1 SGHNT, CDR2 YYREEE (reference sequence). This CDR3 has 14 amino acids. The CDR3 DNA follows: TGTGCCAGCAGCCCCGACTTGAGCACAGATACGCAGTATTTT. This translates into CASSPDLSTDTQYF. Based on the CDR3 plus reference TRBV5-4 and TRBJ2-3, the full variable domain is ETGVTQSPTHLIKTRGQQVTLRCSSQSGHNTVSWYQQALGQGPQFIFQYYREEENGRGNFPPRFSGLQFPNYSSELNVNALELDDSALYLCASSPDLSTDTQYFGPGTRLTVL.

The chain combines TRBV5-1 with TRBJ2-3; 9 bases agree with TRBD2. The ends lost 2 bases at V and 5 bases at J; junction bases unmatched: 6. Per germline, CDR1 SGHRS and CDR2 YFSETQ. There are 15 residues in the CDR3. Here the CDR3 reads CASSFRAGGKDTQYF. In DNA form, the CDR3 reads TGCGCCAGCAGCTTCCGAGCGGGGGGCAAAGATACGCAGTATTTT.

The CDR3: CASSDKTSGGAFRRNEQYF. The CDR3 nucleotides read TGTGCCAGCAGCGATAAGACTAGCGGGGGGGCCTTTCGGCGTAACGAGCAGTACTTC. The chain has TRBV11-2 and TRBJ2-7, with 14 bases that match TRBD2. Trimming at V came to 5 bases and at J to 5 bases, leaving 17 bases not matched to a gene. CDR1 and CDR2 from the germline V gene are SGHAT and FQNNGV. The CDR3 sequence is 19 residues long.

The CDR3 protein is CASRPPRGSLGSDTQYF. The CDR3 nucleotides are TGTGCCAGCAGGCCCCCCCGGGGATCCCTGGGTTCAGATACGCAGTATTTT. The gene calls are TRBV7-2 and TRBJ2-3, with D perhaps matching TRBD2 (5 bases). This CDR3 region has 17 residues. Trimming took off 6 bases at V and 4 bases at J, with 23 bases between the two ends. The germline gives CDR1 SGHTA, CDR2 FQGNSA.

The chain carries TRBV19 and TRBJ1-1; D is perhaps TRBD1 (5 bases). CDR3 length: 12 amino acids. Trimming took off 5 bases at V and 11 bases at J, with 15 bases between the two ends. Germline V gene sequence: CDR1 LNHDA, CDR2 SQIVND (reference sequence). The CDR3 coding sequence is TGTGCCAGTAGTCATAGGGGAGAGGGGGCTTTCTTT. Residues: CASSHRGEGAFF.

The genes are TRBV9 and TRBJ2-7, with 11 bases aligning to TRBD1. From germline, CDR1 is SGDLS and CDR2 YYNGEE. The junction had 8 bases not matched to a gene; V was cut back by 3 bases and J by 6 bases. The CDR3 is made up of 15 amino acids. CDR3: CASSARDRGEFEQYF. The CDR3 DNA reads TGTGCCAGCAGCGCCCGGGACAGGGGGGAGTTCGAGCAGTACTTC.

Worth noting for this clone: The identical CDR3 is also encoded by other nucleotide sequences in the sample. V usage is TRBV11-2 and J usage is TRBJ2-7, with D uncertain. Per the germline V gene, CDR1 is SGHAT and CDR2 is FQNNGV. Trimming cost V 3 bases and J 1 base, with 10 bases left between them. The CDR3 covers 14 residues. CDR3 residues: CASSFAGPSYEQYF. In DNA form, the CDR3 reads TGTGCCAGCAGCTTCGCAGGTCCTTCCTACGAGCAGTACTTC.

The rearrangement uses TRBV30 and TRBJ2-2; 9 nucleotides align to TRBD1. CDR3 length equals 13 residues. The V segment lost 1 base and the J segment 9 bases; nucleotides outside the gene matches: 3. CDR1 and CDR2 from the germline V gene are GTSNPN and SVGIG (reference sequence). The CDR3 bases are TGTGCCTGGAGTGACAGGGGGCCTAGGGAGCTGTTTTTT. This translates into CAWSDRGPRELFF.

The rearrangement joins TRBV13 to TRBJ2-7; unclear D gene. Germline loops: CDR1 PRHDT, CDR2 FYEKMQ (reference sequence). V lost 8 bases to trimming and J lost 3 bases, with 14 bases between them. This CDR3 has 13 amino acids. This CDR3 is CASAGPPGYEQYF. The CDR3 nucleotides read TGTGCCAGCGCAGGACCACCAGGCTACGAGCAGTACTTC. The full variable domain, its missing parts supplied by reference TRBV13 and TRBJ2-7, is AAGVIQSPRHLIKEKRETATLKCYPIPRHDTVYWYQQGPGQDPQFLISFYEKMQSDKGSIPDRFSAQQFSDYHSELNMSSLELGDSALYFCASAGPPGYEQYFGPGTRLTVT.

V usage is TRBV25-1 and J usage is TRBJ1-1; the match to TRBD1 covers 9 bases. Unmatched junction bases numbered 7, after V lost 4 bases and J lost 4 bases. CDR1 and CDR2 (germline): MGHDK, SYGVNS. The CDR3 runs to 15 residues. The CDR3 region has the DNA TGTGCCAGCAGTGGTTACCGACAGGGGGGCACTGAAGCTTTCTTT. Amino acids: CASSGYRQGGTEAFF.

The chain has TRBV28 and TRBJ2-5; 8 nucleotides line up with TRBD2. The CDR3 sequence is 14 residues long. Germline CDR1 and CDR2: MDHEN and SYDVKM. The V segment lost 4 bases and the J segment 5 bases; nucleotides outside the gene matches: 6. The CDR3 sequence is CASSSPSSGETQYF. In DNA, the CDR3 is TGTGCCAGCAGTTCTCCCTCTAGCGGGGAGACCCAGTACTTC.

The genes are TRBV29-1 and TRBJ2-5; 7 nucleotides align to TRBD1. Trimming cost V 5 bases and J 2 bases; bases outside gene matches: 5. CDR3 length equals 13 residues. The germline gives CDR1 SQVTM, CDR2 ANQGSEA. This CDR3 is CSVPGQRQETQYF. The CDR3, as DNA: TGCAGCGTTCCGGGACAGAGGCAAGAGACCCAGTACTTC.

This chain links TRBV29-1 with TRBJ2-5; TRBD2 might be the D (6 bases). The CDR3 has 14 amino acids. Germline V CDR1 and CDR2: SQVTM, ANQGSEA. The V and J ends lost 0 bases and 7 bases respectively, with 15 bases between them. CDR3 bases: TGCAGCGTTGAAGACCTCGGGGGTGGAGGGACCCAGTACTTC. Residues: CSVEDLGGGGTQYF.

This clone appeared a single time. This same CDR3 is encoded by further DNA sequences in the sample. V and J are TRBV27 and TRBJ1-1, with 7 bases matching TRBD1. The junction had 7 bases not matched to a gene; V was cut back by 2 bases and J by 4 bases. This CDR3 comprises 15 residues. Germline V CDR1 and CDR2: MNHEY, SMNVEV (reference sequence). CDR3 region: CASSLLQGGGTEAFF. CDR3 sequence (DNA): TGTGCCAGCAGTTTACTCCAGGGGGGCGGCACTGAAGCTTTCTTT.

This chain connects TRBV27 to TRBJ2-1; 11 bases match TRBD2. V shed 4 bases and J 2 bases; nucleotides not matched to a gene: 13. CDR3 length equals 19 residues. The germline CDR1 and CDR2 sequences are MNHEY and SMNVEV (reference sequence). CDR3 nucleotides: TGTGCCAGCAGTTACTCCTGGACTAGCGGGCGGTATACCTACAATGAGCAGTTCTTC. This translates into CASSYSWTSGRYTYNEQFF.

V is TRBV5-8 and J is TRBJ1-6; TRBD1 matches 9 bases. The germline V gene has CDR1 SGHTS and CDR2 YDEGEE. The CDR3 loop spans 16 amino acids. Germline trimming cut 3 bases from V and 8 bases from J; bases unmatched to any gene: 9. In nucleotides, the CDR3 is TGTGCCAGCAGCTGGGACAGGGAGTGGGGGTATTCACCCCTCCACTTT. This translates into CASSWDREWGYSPLHF.

The chain joins TRBV6-5 to TRBJ1-1, with 8 bases that match TRBD1. V was pared by 4 bases and J by 8 bases, with 3 bases of the junction left unmatched. There are 12 residues in the CDR3. Germline CDR1 MNHEY, CDR2 SVGAGI. Here the CDR3 DNA reads TGTGCCAGCAGTTGGACAGGGACAGAAGCTTTCTTT. Amino acids: CASSWTGTEAFF.

The rearrangement joins TRBV7-9 to TRBJ2-7; 10 bases line up with TRBD1. Germline-derived CDR1 and CDR2 are SEHNR and FQNEAQ (reference sequence). This CDR3 is built from 14 residues. The V and J ends lost 5 bases and 6 bases, in that order; junction bases with no gene match: 7. DNA of the CDR3: TGTGCCAGCAGCCCTGGACAGGGGGTCAGCGAGCAGTACTTC. Encoded protein: CASSPGQGVSEQYF. The variable domain in full, completed from reference TRBV7-9 and TRBJ2-7, reads DTGVSQNPRHKITKRGQNVTFRCDPISEHNRLYWYRQTLGQGPEFLTYFQNEAQLEKSRLLSDRFSAERPKGSFSTLEIQRTEQGDSAMYLCASSPGQGVSEQYFGPGTRLTVT.

The rearrangement links TRBV23-1 to TRBJ1-1; D is uncertain. TRBV23-1 counts as an open reading frame of uncertain function. The CDR3 covers 15 residues. The V end lost 4 bases, the J end lost 12 bases, and 24 bases lay between the germline ends. DNA for the CDR3: TGCGCCAGCAGTCCCGTCTCTTTTTCGGAGTCCCGCACTTTCTTT. Protein: CASSPVSFSESRTFF.

CDR3 loop: CASSTGVFMNTEAFF. DNA for the CDR3: TGTGCCAGCAGTACAGGGGTTTTCATGAACACTGAAGCTTTCTTT. The chain combines TRBV2 with TRBJ1-1, with 7 bases fitting TRBD1. J gave up 0 bases and V 5 bases, and 6 bases lay outside the gene matches. Looked up from germline, CDR1 is SNHLY and CDR2 is FYNNEI. The CDR3 extends over 15 amino acids.

This chain connects TRBV27 to TRBJ2-7; 10 nucleotides align to TRBD1. V was pared by 8 bases and J by 3 bases, with 7 bases of the junction left unmatched. There are 14 residues in the CDR3. Germline CDR1 reads MNHEY; CDR2 reads SMNVEV (reference sequence). The CDR3 spells CASGIGTGVYEQYF. The DNA of the CDR3 is TGTGCCAGCGGCATCGGGACAGGGGTCTACGAGCAGTACTTC.

The chain joins TRBV5-6 to TRBJ2-7; no clear D. Germline CDR1 and CDR2: SGHDT and YYEEEE. V lost 4 bases to trimming and J lost 3 bases, with 11 bases between them. The CDR3 sequence is 13 residues long. Here the CDR3 DNA reads TGTGCCAGCAGCACGACCTCCTTCTACGAGCAGTACTTC. Its protein product is CASSTTSFYEQYF.

The J gene is TRBJ2-2, the V gene TRBV11-2, with TRBD2 as a possible D gene (7 bases). The CDR3 extends over 16 amino acids. V was clipped by 5 bases and J by 6 bases, with 19 bases between them. Germline V gene sequence: CDR1 SGHAT, CDR2 FQNNGV. The CDR3 protein is CASSPGGGTYSGELFF. DNA for the CDR3: TGTGCCAGCAGCCCCGGGGGAGGGACATATTCCGGGGAGCTGTTTTTT.

This chain links TRBV30 with TRBJ2-1; the D gene is possibly TRBD1 (5 bases). Trimming pared 5 bases from V and 8 bases from J, leaving 10 bases between. Germline CDR1 and CDR2: GTSNPN and SVGIG (reference sequence). This CDR3 comprises 11 residues. The CDR3 DNA reads TGTGCCTGGGGGCAGGGCGATGAGCAGTTCTTC. It is translated as CAWGQGDEQFF.

This clone has a handful of counts. V gene TRBV13 combines with J gene TRBJ1-1; D unclear. The CDR3 sequence is 11 residues long. Germline V gene sequence: CDR1 PRHDT, CDR2 FYEKMQ (reference sequence). V was clipped by 3 bases and J by 4 bases, with 3 bases between them. The DNA of the CDR3 is TGTGCCAGCAGCTTTACCACTGAAGCTTTCTTT. It codes for CASSFTTEAFF.

This chain links TRBV6-6 with TRBJ1-4; 7 bases map to TRBD1. The CDR3 extends over 14 amino acids. Germline loops: CDR1 MNHNY, CDR2 SVGAGI (reference sequence). J lost 7 bases, V lost 4 bases, and 6 bases had no gene match. The CDR3: CASSLTGPGEKLFF. DNA of the CDR3: TGTGCCAGCAGTTTGACAGGGCCGGGTGAAAAACTGTTTTTT.

Worth noting for this clone: Different DNA sequences within this sample yield the same CDR3. V usage is TRBV5-6 and J usage is TRBJ2-7; the D gene is possibly TRBD1 (6 bases). Trimming stripped 4 bases from V and 1 base from J, with 9 bases between. The CDR3 contains 13 residues. Germline V lookup: CDR1 SGHDT, CDR2 YYEEEE. CDR3 protein: CASSPDSSYEQYF. The CDR3 DNA is TGTGCCAGCAGCCCGGACAGTTCCTACGAGCAGTACTTC.

CDR3 DNA: TGTGCCAGCAGCCCAATTTCGGGGTCTACCTCCTACGAGCAGTACTTC. This translates into CASSPISGSTSYEQYF. The genes are TRBV9 and TRBJ2-7; D is perhaps TRBD2 (5 bases). Deletions cut 4 bases from V and 0 bases from J, with 17 bases between. The germline CDR1 and CDR2 sequences are SGDLS and YYNGEE. The CDR3 runs to 16 residues.

The V call is TRBV7-2, the J call TRBJ1-1, with a possible D match to TRBD1 (5 bases). Looked up from germline, CDR1 is SGHTA and CDR2 is FQGNSA. V lost 5 bases and J lost 5, with 18 bases in between. This CDR3 is 15 amino acids long. In DNA, the CDR3 is TGTGCCAGCAGCCCCCTGGTAGGGGCTGGAACTGAAGCTTTCTTT. Its translation is CASSPLVGAGTEAFF.